This TCR beta chain was recorded in a study of T cell responses to AZD1222 COVID-19 vaccine. The study's findings and limits: Repertoire collection took place solely once the T cell response had peaked. Among spike-specific TCRs, nearly half reportedly target unmutated variant regions. Most donors were white British and more were female, and clonal diversity was possibly underestimated.

Assay used: immunoSEQ multiplex PCR; TCRdb lists only in-frame clones, some missing. The sample has 90,000 to 150,000 clones, roughly 89% seen once; the top ten hold approximately 8.4%. For this clone: Its specificity is unknown.

V gave up 7 bases and J gave up 2 bases, with 14 bases separating them. Germline CDR1 reads SNHLY; CDR2 reads FYNNEI. The CDR3 is 14 residues long. The sequences come from peripheral blood, collected on day 0 of AZD1222 vaccination. This receptor was obtained from an adult in good health. This chain connects TRBV2 to TRBJ1-1; D is undetermined. CDR3 sequence reads: CASTPWSPNTEAFF. In nucleotides, the CDR3 is TGTGCCAGCACTCCCTGGTCACCTAACACTGAAGCTTTCTTT.